This passage covers 29 T cell receptor beta chains from one sample sequenced in a study of blood T cells in healthy people across ages. Then a second PCR, running roughly 6 to 11 cycles, was carried out with a sample-barcoded 5' primer and a J-beta primer mix. TCRdb called the 5' RACE reads again in MiXCR, with one record for every CDR3 protein. In the table there are 700,000 to 950,000 distinct CDR3 sequences, roughly 50% of which are singletons. Sequences were obtained from blood. The receptors were sampled from a man aged 25-40 years in good health.

The chain is built from TRBV12-3 or TRBV12-4 and TRBJ2-5; D possibly corresponds to TRBD2 (6 bases). The DNA end favors TRBJ2-7, so the J call may be wrong. The CDR3 consists of 11 residues. CDR3 DNA: TGTGCCACCATGAGCGGGTACGAGCAGTACTTC. Protein: CATMSGYEQYF.

This sequence joins TRBV7-9 and TRBJ1-2; D gene uncertain. V was cut by 1 base and J by 3 bases, with 15 bases left in between. The CDR3 is 16 residues long. Germline V gene sequence: CDR1 SEHNR, CDR2 FQNEAQ (reference sequence). Written as DNA, the CDR3 is TGTGCCAGCAGCTTAGAGGAGGAGCCCCTGGACTATGGCTACACCTTC. Translation: CASSLEEEPLDYGYTF. Full variable domain (missing parts from reference TRBV7-9 and TRBJ1-2): DTGVSQNPRHKITKRGQNVTFRCDPISEHNRLYWYRQTLGQGPEFLTYFQNEAQLEKSRLLSDRFSAERPKGSFSTLEIQRTEQGDSAMYLCASSLEEEPLDYGYTFGSGTRLTVV.

The rearrangement links TRBV7-6 to TRBJ1-4, with a possible D match to TRBD1 (5 bases). V lost 1 base and J lost 3, with 9 bases in between. CDR1 and CDR2 (germline): SGHVS, FNYEAQ. This CDR3 is 15 amino acids long. CDR3 protein: CASSLVSGSNEKLFF. The CDR3 coding sequence is TGTGCCAGCAGCTTAGTATCAGGGTCTAATGAAAAACTGTTTTTT.

The V and J genes are TRBV20-1 and TRBJ2-7; perhaps D is TRBD1 or TRBD2 (5 bases each). The CDR3 covers 14 residues. V was pared by 6 bases and J by 7 bases, with 22 bases between. Germline assignment: CDR1 DFQATT and CDR2 SNEGSKA (reference sequence). The CDR3 region has the DNA TGCAGTGCGCCGCCGGGACGCGAAGTCAATGAGCAGTACTTC. Amino acids: CSAPPGREVNEQYF.

This chain's CDR3 is CASTMGQGTDEQYF. The CDR3 nucleotides read TGTGCCAGCACCATGGGACAGGGGACCGACGAGCAGTACTTC. The chain carries TRBV11-1 and TRBJ2-7; 10 positions agree with TRBD1. Germline V CDR1 and CDR2: SGHAT, FQDESV (reference sequence). Trimming removed 7 bases from V and 5 bases from J; junction bases left unmatched: 8. The CDR3 extends over 14 amino acids.

The chain is built from TRBV12-3 or TRBV12-4 and TRBJ1-4, with 9 bases identical to TRBD1. The V segment lost 10 bases and the J segment 10 bases; nucleotides outside the gene matches: 7. The CDR3 runs to 12 residues. The DNA for the CDR3 is TGTGCCATCAGCACGGACAGGGGAAAACTGTTTTTT. It encodes CAISTDRGKLFF.

V usage is TRBV27 and J usage is TRBJ1-1; weak D call: TRBD1 (5 bases). The V gene's germline CDR1 is MNHEY and CDR2 SMNVEV (reference sequence). V lost 4 bases and J 4 bases, leaving 10 bases between the germline ends. The CDR3 has 13 amino acids. CDR3 loop: CASSSSGFTEAFF. The CDR3 DNA sequence: TGTGCCAGCAGTTCGTCAGGGTTCACTGAAGCTTTCTTT.

J is TRBJ2-1 and V is TRBV6-2 or TRBV6-3; TRBD2 might be the D (6 bases). Looked up from germline, CDR1 is MNHEY and CDR2 is SVGEGT. The length of the CDR3 is 14 residues. Deletions cut 8 bases from V and 0 bases from J, with 11 bases between. CDR3 protein: CASCGTSSYNEQFF. The CDR3 nucleotides read TGTGCCAGCTGCGGGACGAGCTCCTACAATGAGCAGTTCTTC.

The V gene is TRBV2, the J gene TRBJ2-3, with TRBD2 identical over 7 bases. CDR1 is SNHLY and CDR2 is FYNNEI in the germline V gene. V trimming: 5 bases; J trimming: 0 bases; junction bases outside the gene matches: 5. The CDR3 has 15 amino acids. This chain's CDR3 is CASSKRGTSTDTQYF. The CDR3 region has the DNA TGTGCCAGCAGTAAGCGGGGAACTAGCACAGATACGCAGTATTTT.

This clonotype was seen a few times. The chain recombines TRBV12-3 or TRBV12-4 with TRBJ1-2, with D perhaps TRBD1 (5 bases). V was pared by 3 bases and J by 8 bases, with 13 bases between. This CDR3 region has 13 residues. Here the CDR3 DNA reads TGTGCCAGCAGTTTGGGACGGGTGGTGGGCTACACCTTC. Amino acids: CASSLGRVVGYTF.

CDR3 nucleotide sequence: TGTGCCAGCAGCACTGGGACAGGGGGCATTGCAGCTTTCTTT. This translates into CASSTGTGGIAAFF. This chain joins TRBV4-2 and TRBJ1-1; 12 bases agree with TRBD1. The length of the CDR3 is 14 residues. The trim removed 5 bases at V and 10 bases at J, leaving 8 bases unmatched. Germline CDR1 and CDR2: LGHNA and YNFKEQ.

This clonotype occurred once. This may be a read error, as it is one base from a much larger clone. The CDR3 loop is CSAPTGTVELNEQYF. CDR3 nucleotides: TGCAGTGCGCCGACCGGCACAGTTGAGCTCAATGAGCAGTACTTC. The chain couples TRBV20-1 to TRBJ2-7; D gene uncertain. Trimming shortened V by 6 bases and J by 7 bases, and 25 bases separated the two germline ends. This CDR3 has 15 residues. CDR1 and CDR2 (germline): DFQATT, SNEGSKA (reference sequence).

The V gene is TRBV20-1, the J gene TRBJ1-5; 8 bases map to TRBD1. Germline trimming cut 4 bases from V and 7 bases from J; bases unmatched to any gene: 6. The germline V gene has CDR1 DFQATT and CDR2 SNEGSKA (reference sequence). There are 13 residues in the CDR3. The CDR3 nucleotides read TGCAGTGCTAACAGACAGGGGAGCCAGCCCCAGCATTTT. Translated, it gives CSANRQGSQPQHF.

The chain is built from TRBV7-3 and TRBJ2-5, with D maybe TRBD2 (6 bases). Germline CDR1 and CDR2: SGHTA and FQGTGA. This CDR3 is built from 16 residues. Trimming removed 5 bases at V and 5 bases at J, with 21 bases between. CDR3 DNA sequence: TGTGCCAGCAGCGCACAGGTCGGCGGGAAAGCGGAGACCCAGTACTTC. It yields the protein CASSAQVGGKAETQYF. The full variable domain, its missing parts supplied by reference TRBV7-3 and TRBJ2-5, is GAGVSQTPSNKVTEKGKYVELRCDPISGHTALYWYRQSLGQGPEFLIYFQGTGAADDSGLPNDRFFAVRPEGSVSTLKIQRTERGDSAVYLCASSAQVGGKAETQYFGPGTRLLVL.

V gene TRBV30 combines with J gene TRBJ2-3, with a possible D match to TRBD2 (5 bases). This CDR3 is built from 14 residues. Germline CDR1 GTSNPN, CDR2 SVGIG (reference sequence). V was shortened by 7 bases and J by 0 bases, with 14 bases between the two germline ends. CDR3 region: CAYRTWESTDTQYF. DNA of the CDR3: TGTGCCTACCGTACGTGGGAGAGCACAGATACGCAGTATTTT.

This clonotype was observed a handful of times. This sequence joins TRBV6-2 or TRBV6-3 and TRBJ2-7; 9 nucleotides align to TRBD1. Trimming cost V 7 bases and J 2 bases; bases outside gene matches: 6. The CDR3 has 14 amino acids. Germline lookup yields CDR1 MNHEY and CDR2 SVGEGT. Here the CDR3 DNA reads TGTGCCAGCATCCGGGACAGGGCAACCTACGAGCAGTACTTC. It specifies CASIRDRATYEQYF.

This rearrangement joins TRBV6-6 to TRBJ2-7; D uncertain. This CDR3 comprises 12 residues. Trimming removed 2 bases at V and 7 bases at J, with 9 bases between. Looked up from germline, CDR1 is MNHNY and CDR2 is SVGAGI (reference sequence). CDR3 DNA sequence: TGTGCCAGCAGTTACAAAGTGGGTGAGCAGTACTTC. Amino acid sequence: CASSYKVGEQYF.

This clonotype has more than one count but fewer than ten. CDR3 nucleotides: TGTGCCAGCCGGGCGGACCCAGATACGCAGTATTTT. Amino acids: CASRADPDTQYF. The chain is built from TRBV12-3 or TRBV12-4 and TRBJ2-3, with no clear D. This CDR3 contains 12 residues. The ends were cut back, 8 bases at V and 4 bases at J, with 10 bases in the middle.

J is TRBJ2-5 and V is TRBV11-2; D remains ambiguous. The CDR3 length is 16 residues. Germline CDR1 is SGHAT and CDR2 is FQNNGV. Trimming left V 1 base short and J 1 base short, with 13 bases between. The CDR3 region is CASSLAGMNLQETQYF. In DNA, the CDR3 is TGTGCCAGCAGCTTAGCTGGGATGAATCTCCAAGAGACCCAGTACTTC.

The V gene is TRBV20-1, the J gene TRBJ2-4; 7 bases map to TRBD1. The last part of the DNA fits TRBJ2-7 better; the J call may be wrong. Germline V gene lookup returns CDR1 DFQATT and CDR2 SNEGSKA (reference sequence). The CDR3 consists of 15 residues. CDR3: CSARDIIAGGYEQYF. The CDR3 DNA reads as TGCAGTGCTAGAGATATAATTGCAGGGGGCTACGAGCAGTACTTC.

The chain employs TRBV5-1 and TRBJ2-1; TRBD2 matches 11 bases. The CDR3 is 15 amino acids. Germline V gene data show CDR1 as SGHRS and CDR2 as YFSETQ. V lost 4 bases to trimming and J lost 8 bases; unmatched junction nucleotides: 8. CDR3 nucleotides: TGCGCCAGCAGCAAACTAGCGGGAGTGTCGGATGAGCAGTTCTTC. Translated: CASSKLAGVSDEQFF. Supplemented by reference TRBV5-1 and TRBJ2-1, the full variable domain reads KAGVTQTPRYLIKTRGQQVTLSCSPISGHRSVSWYQQTPGQGLQFLFEYFSETQRNKGNFPGRFSGRQFSNSRSEMNVSTLELGDSALYLCASSKLAGVSDEQFFGPGTRLTVL.

The chain is built from TRBV10-2 and TRBJ1-5, with no clear D. V was trimmed by 0 bases and J by 7 bases, leaving 13 bases between them. CDR3 size: 15 residues. Germline CDR1 WSHSY, CDR2 SAAADI. CDR3 DNA sequence: TGCGCCAGCAGTGAGTCAGGAGGGTTGAGGCAGCCCCAGCATTTT. Amino acid sequence: CASSESGGLRQPQHF.

About this clonotype: A junction end diverges from the germline sequence, so it may reflect a read error. This chain uses TRBV12-3 or TRBV12-4 with TRBJ2-6, with TRBD1 identical over 8 bases. The CDR3 totals 18 residues. The CDR3 coding sequence is TGTGCCAGCAGTCCTGGACAGGGAAGGAGTTCTGGGGCCGACGTCCTGACTTTC. It encodes CASSPGQGRSSGADVLTF.

This chain joins TRBV28 and TRBJ2-6, with D unresolved. Germline V CDR1 and CDR2: MDHEN, SYDVKM. This CDR3 region has 14 residues. The V end lost 7 bases, the J end lost 0 bases, and 7 bases lay between the germline ends. CDR3 region: CASKPGSGANVLTF. CDR3 sequence (DNA): TGTGCCAGCAAGCCCGGCTCTGGGGCCAACGTCCTGACTTTC.

This chain joins TRBV7-9 and TRBJ2-6; TRBD1 matches 7 bases. CDR3 size: 14 residues. Looked up from germline, CDR1 is SEHNR and CDR2 is FQNEAQ (reference sequence). Trimming cost V 3 bases and J 13 bases; bases outside gene matches: 9. The CDR3 here is CASSFPRDSQVLTF. CDR3 coding DNA: TGTGCCAGCAGCTTTCCCCGGGACAGTCAAGTCCTGACTTTC.

The chain joins TRBV28 to TRBJ2-3; tentatively, D is TRBD1 (6 bases). The germline gives CDR1 MDHEN, CDR2 SYDVKM. V lost 4 bases to trimming and J lost 7 bases, with 27 bases between them. The CDR3 extends over 18 amino acids. Written as DNA, the CDR3 is TGTGCCAGCAGTTCTGGACAGAAAGGGTACGGTCGCACCCATACGCAGTATTTT. It codes for CASSSGQKGYGRTHTQYF. The full variable domain, in which reference TRBV28 and TRBJ2-3 provide the parts outside the CDR3, is DVKVTQSSRYLVKRTGEKVFLECVQDMDHENMFWYRQDPGLGLRLIYFSYDVKMKEKGDIPEGYSVSREKKERFSLILESASTNQTSMYLCASSSGQKGYGRTHTQYFGPGTRLTVL.

The V and J genes are TRBV5-6 and TRBJ2-1, with a weak D call TRBD2 (6 bases). Deletions cut 4 bases from V and 9 bases from J, with 11 bases between. The CDR3 is 12 residues long. CDR1 SGHDT and CDR2 YYEEEE come from the germline V gene. CDR3 loop: CASSQSSVEQFF. As DNA, the CDR3 is TGTGCCAGCAGCCAGTCTAGCGTTGAGCAGTTCTTC. Drawing the rest from reference TRBV5-6 and TRBJ2-1, the complete variable domain is DAGVTQSPTHLIKTRGQQVTLRCSPKSGHDTVSWYQQALGQGPQFIFQYYEEEERQRGNFPDRFSGHQFPNYSSELNVNALLLGDSALYLCASSQSSVEQFFGPGTRLTVL.

This clonotype occurred many times. The rearrangement joins TRBV7-2 to TRBJ2-1; 8 bases are shared with TRBD2. Per the germline V gene, CDR1 is SGHTA and CDR2 is FQGNSA. The CDR3 loop spans 14 amino acids. The junction had 3 bases not matched to a gene; V was cut back by 1 base and J by 7 bases. This CDR3 reads CASSLGLAGNEQFF. DNA for the CDR3: TGTGCCAGCAGCTTAGGGTTAGCGGGAAATGAGCAGTTCTTC.

The chain has TRBV2 and TRBJ2-1; D not resolved. The J call may be mistaken, given a closer DNA end match to TRBJ2-7. CDR3 length equals 15 residues. From germline, CDR1 is SNHLY and CDR2 FYNNEI. This CDR3 is CASSEDGSSYNEQYF. CDR3 DNA: TGTGCCAGCAGCGAGGACGGAAGCTCCTACAATGAGCAGTACTTC.